What follows describes a single T cell receptor beta chain. This entry comes from a study of blood T cell repertoires in COVID-19. About the study: There were acute and convalescent COVID-19 samples, and they came from the United States, Italy and Spain. T cells, B-cell-depleted T cells, or PBMCs provided the cDNA or gDNA that served as material.

Trimming stripped 2 bases from V and 2 bases from J, with 19 bases between. Per the germline V gene, CDR1 is SGHNT and CDR2 is YYREEE (reference sequence). The CDR3 consists of 17 residues. Under the authors' procedure: Nucleated cell number was recorded as an estimate derived from reference gene primer amplification. Sequencing used immunoSEQ multiplex PCR; TCRdb keeps in-frame clones, though not all of them. V, J and clone size were drawn from that table, and D and trimming were deduced from the DNA. Here the sample spans 200,000 or so clones, about 88% being singletons. This chain joins TRBV5-4 and TRBJ1-2; TRBD1 might be the D (5 bases). The TCR sequence derives from a man in his 70s with acute or convalescent COVID-19. Sequencing was done on a sample of peripheral blood. The CDR3 nucleotides are TGTGCCAGCAGCTTTCCCATGAGCAACGCAGGGAACTATGGCTACACCTTC. Amino acids: CASSFPMSNAGNYGYTF.